The 23 T cell receptor beta chains reported below all come from one sample, sequenced in a study of naive and memory T cell subsets. Their recognized antigens are unknown. Both TRBC1 and TRBC2 were covered by a beta constant-region primer of two equimolar oligonucleotides. The ligated cDNA underwent four PCR rounds using SP2 and nested alpha and beta constant-region primers. One entry per CDR3 protein results from TCRdb running MiXCR on the UMI-ligation and nested PCR reads. The sample carries more than 95,000 distinct CDR3 sequences, about 15% recorded once. General study results and limits: A few larger clonotypes appeared in naive repertoires, especially CD8, possibly memory cells re-expressing CD45RA.

Sequences were obtained from naive CD8+ T cells from blood. The origin of the receptors is a human donor in good health.

This clonotype has just a few counts. The V and J genes are TRBV27 and TRBJ2-7; D tentatively reads TRBD1 or TRBD2 (5 bases each). The CDR3 consists of 13 residues. Germline lookup yields CDR1 MNHEY and CDR2 SMNVEV (reference sequence). V lost 8 bases and J lost 0, with 11 bases in between. The CDR3, as DNA: TGTGCCAGCGCCCCGGGGCACTCCTACGAGCAGTACTTC. Translating gives CASAPGHSYEQYF.

The V gene is TRBV11-3, the J gene TRBJ2-1; D perhaps matches TRBD1 (6 bases). Germline V gives CDR1 SGHNT, CDR2 YENEEA. V was pared by 3 bases and J by 10 bases, with 16 bases between. The CDR3 loop spans 14 amino acids. In DNA form, the CDR3 reads TGTGCCAGCAGCTTGGCAGGGGTGGAGATGGAGCAGTTCTTC. Its translation: CASSLAGVEMEQFF.

This clonotype was observed a handful of times. This chain uses TRBV27 with TRBJ1-6, with TRBD1 as a possible D gene (5 bases). Germline assignment: CDR1 MNHEY and CDR2 SMNVEV (reference sequence). V lost 4 bases and J lost 5, with 9 bases in between. The CDR3 length is 14 residues. The CDR3 coding sequence is TGTGCCAGCAGTTGGGGGAGCAATAATTCACCCCTCCACTTT. It yields the protein CASSWGSNNSPLHF.

This clonotype was picked up a small number of times. J is TRBJ2-6 and V is TRBV4-3; the D gene is possibly TRBD1 (5 bases). Deletions cut 2 bases from V and 5 bases from J, with 13 bases between. Germline loops: CDR1 LGHNA, CDR2 YSLEER. CDR3 length: 16 residues. The CDR3 nucleotides read TGCGCCAGCAGCCAATCCGACAGTGAATGGGCCAACGTCCTGACTTTC. The encoded protein is CASSQSDSEWANVLTF.

This sequence joins TRBV5-6 and TRBJ2-3; a weak D match, TRBD1 (5 bases). The germline gives CDR1 SGHDT, CDR2 YYEEEE. Trimming cost V 2 bases and J 2 bases, with 9 bases left between them. This CDR3 is built from 14 residues. The CDR3: CASSLPGITDTQYF. The DNA of the CDR3 is TGTGCCAGCAGCTTACCAGGGATCACAGATACGCAGTATTTT.

The J gene is TRBJ2-7, the V gene TRBV7-9, with D possibly TRBD2 on 5 matching bases. The CDR3 is 16 amino acids. The V and J ends lost 1 base and 4 bases respectively, with 17 bases between them. Germline V gene lookup returns CDR1 SEHNR and CDR2 FQNEAQ (reference sequence). CDR3 amino acids: CASSLVGDGRGYEQYF. Written as DNA, the CDR3 is TGTGCCAGCAGCTTAGTAGGAGACGGCCGCGGGTACGAGCAGTACTTC.

The gene calls are TRBV6-2 or TRBV6-3 and TRBJ1-5, with 7 nucleotides matching TRBD1. The CDR3 consists of 17 residues. Germline loops: CDR1 MNHEY, CDR2 SVGEGT. V lost 10 bases, J lost 1 base, and 16 bases stayed unmatched. CDR3 loop: CATHPGRGFESNQPQHF. The CDR3 DNA is TGTGCCACTCATCCCGGCAGGGGGTTCGAAAGCAATCAGCCCCAGCATTTT.

This clonotype appeared a few times. The chain has TRBV13 and TRBJ2-3; a weak D match, TRBD2 (5 bases). There are 15 residues in the CDR3. V was clipped by 0 bases and J by 6 bases, with 13 bases between them. Germline CDR1 is PRHDT and CDR2 is FYEKMQ (reference sequence). The CDR3, as DNA: TGTGCCAGCAGCTTAGGCCTAACCGGGATTGATACGCAGTATTTT. Its protein product is CASSLGLTGIDTQYF.

The V call is TRBV3-1, the J call TRBJ2-1; no firm D call. The CDR3 length is 16 residues. The V end was cut by 1 base, the J end by 3 bases, with 13 bases between. The germline gives CDR1 LGHDT, CDR2 YNNKEL (reference sequence). This chain's CDR3 is CASSQGPRKNYNEQFF. The CDR3 bases are TGTGCCAGCAGCCAAGGACCCCGCAAAAACTACAATGAGCAGTTCTTC.

This clonotype has at least ten counts. For the CDR3, the DNA is TGTGCCACCAGCAGAGATACGCTGCAAGAGACCCAGTACTTC. Protein: CATSRDTLQETQYF. The chain is built from TRBV15 and TRBJ2-5, with D unclear. Trimming took off 0 bases at V and 2 bases at J, with 7 bases between the two ends. The CDR3 runs to 14 residues. Germline V gives CDR1 LNHNV, CDR2 YYDKDF (reference sequence).

The sample holds many counts of this clonotype. V is TRBV27 and J is TRBJ1-2; 10 bases are a match to TRBD1. Germline assignment: CDR1 MNHEY and CDR2 SMNVEV (reference sequence). This CDR3 contains 13 residues. V lost 5 bases and J lost 8; bases outside the gene matches: 5. In nucleotides, the CDR3 is TGTGCCAGCAGTCCCGGACAGGGGGGAGGCTACACCTTC. Translating it yields CASSPGQGGGYTF.

This clonotype was counted at least ten times. The chain joins TRBV7-6 to TRBJ2-1, with 9 bases identical to TRBD2. The CDR3 contains 16 residues. Trimming cost V 1 base and J 3 bases; bases outside gene matches: 4. Germline CDR1 and CDR2: SGHVS and FNYEAQ. CDR3 sequence reads: CASSLGAGGLYNEQFF. The DNA for the CDR3 is TGTGCCAGCAGCTTAGGGGCGGGGGGGCTCTACAATGAGCAGTTCTTC.

This chain links TRBV4-1 with TRBJ2-1; D is uncertain. The V gene's germline CDR1 is MGHRA and CDR2 YSYEKL. Trimming took off 0 bases at V and 5 bases at J, with 8 bases between the two ends. CDR3 size: 14 residues. The CDR3 DNA follows: TGCGCCAGCAGCCAAGATTGGCCCGACAATGAGCAGTTCTTC. This gives the protein CASSQDWPDNEQFF.

The rearrangement links TRBV4-2 to TRBJ2-3; D possibly corresponds to TRBD1 (5 bases). V dropped 4 bases and J dropped 2 bases, with 13 bases sitting between them. The length of the CDR3 is 15 residues. Germline V CDR1 and CDR2: LGHNA, YNFKEQ. CDR3 DNA sequence: TGTGCCAGCAGCCCAACAGGTGATCTCACAGATACGCAGTATTTT. This sequence encodes CASSPTGDLTDTQYF.

The chain uses TRBV2 and TRBJ2-5, with D tentatively TRBD1 or TRBD2 (5 bases each). This CDR3 has 16 amino acids. V was pared by 2 bases and J by 2 bases, with 15 bases between. CDR1 and CDR2 (germline): SNHLY, FYNNEI. The DNA of the CDR3 is TGTGCCAGCAGTGAATATCCGGGACCCGAACAAGAGACCCAGTACTTC. This translates into CASSEYPGPEQETQYF.

J is TRBJ2-2 and V is TRBV4-2, with D perhaps matching TRBD1 or TRBD2 (7 bases each). Germline assignment: CDR1 LGHNA and CDR2 YNFKEQ. This CDR3 has 16 amino acids. Deletions cut 0 bases from V and 5 bases from J, with 13 bases between. Written as DNA, the CDR3 is TGTGCCAGCAGCCAAGATCCAGGGGGAGGGACCGGGGAGCTGTTTTTT. It translates to CASSQDPGGGTGELFF.

This rearrangement joins TRBV4-3 to TRBJ1-4; D unclear. The CDR3 has 15 residues. V was clipped by 3 bases and J by 7 bases, with 15 bases between them. Germline CDR1 LGHNA, CDR2 YSLEER. CDR3 bases: TGCGCCAGCAGCCAGATCCGGGGTTATACTGAAAAACTGTTTTTT. Encoded protein: CASSQIRGYTEKLFF.

V gene TRBV4-1 combines with J gene TRBJ1-2; 7 nucleotides line up with TRBD1. Germline-derived CDR1 and CDR2 are MGHRA and YSYEKL. Trimming cost V 0 bases and J 3 bases; bases outside gene matches: 4. The CDR3 extends over 15 amino acids. The CDR3 coding sequence is TGCGCCAGCAGCCAAGAGGAGGGACAGTACTATGGCTACACCTTC. Amino acid sequence: CASSQEEGQYYGYTF.

The rearrangement joins TRBV12-5 to TRBJ2-5; no reliable D call. Germline CDR1 reads LGHNT; CDR2 reads FRNRAP. Trimming removed 3 bases from V and 5 bases from J, with 7 bases in between. The CDR3 sequence is 12 residues long. The DNA for the CDR3 is TGTGCTAGTGGTTTCACCTCTGAGACCCAGTACTTC. Protein sequence: CASGFTSETQYF.

The V call is TRBV14, the J call TRBJ2-7; D may be TRBD2 (7 bases). The CDR3 spans 15 residues. Trimming cost V 4 bases and J 3 bases, with 16 bases left between them. Germline V gene sequence: CDR1 SGHDN, CDR2 FVKESK. The CDR3: CASSPERGGFYEQYF. Here the CDR3 DNA reads TGTGCCAGCAGCCCAGAAAGGGGGGGCTTCTACGAGCAGTACTTC.

This clonotype was seen a handful of times. CDR3 DNA: TGCGCCAGCAGCCAAGGGAGGCTCCCCTACAATGAGCAGTTCTTC. It is translated as CASSQGRLPYNEQFF. The J gene is TRBJ2-1, the V gene TRBV4-3; D perhaps matches TRBD2 (5 bases). This CDR3 is 15 amino acids long. Germline V CDR1 and CDR2: LGHNA, YSLEER. V was clipped by 1 base and J by 2 bases, with 9 bases between them.

This clonotype was counted only a few times. The rearrangement joins TRBV6-5 to TRBJ1-1, with TRBD1 identical over 7 bases. The junction had 7 bases not matched to a gene; V was cut back by 2 bases and J by 10 bases. Germline CDR1 MNHEY, CDR2 SVGAGI. The CDR3 runs 13 residues. The chain's CDR3 is CASSYGQGETAFF. The DNA of the CDR3 is TGTGCCAGCAGTTACGGGCAGGGGGAAACAGCTTTCTTT.

This sequence joins TRBV20-1 and TRBJ2-7; the match to TRBD2 covers 13 bases. V gave up 5 bases and J gave up 3 bases; unmatched junction bases: 7. Per the germline V gene, CDR1 is DFQATT and CDR2 is SNEGSKA (reference sequence). This CDR3 comprises 15 residues. The CDR3 DNA follows: TGCAGTGCTCCACATCGGACTAGCGGGGGCTACGAGCAGTACTTC. Translating it yields CSAPHRTSGGYEQYF.